The present entry profiles one T cell receptor (beta chain) with its context. Its specificity is not known. The sample originates from a study of PD-1 blockade in classical Hodgkin lymphoma. Study-wide points: TCR diversity rose significantly by C4D1 in CD4+ but not CD8+ cells.

Each patient relapsed following autologous stem cell transplantation, and prior brentuximab vedotin exposure differed. This CDR3 contains 11 residues. V was trimmed by 5 bases and J by 5 bases, leaving 6 bases between them. The V gene's germline CDR1 is MNHNS and CDR2 SASEGT. Assay used: immunoSEQ multiplex PCR; TCRdb lists only in-frame clones, some missing. The sample includes 40,000 to 50,000 clones, 78% seen only once; the top ten take 10% to 15%. The gene calls are TRBV6-1 and TRBJ2-5, with D unclear. The material sequenced was peripheral blood mononuclear cells (PBMCs), taken at baseline. This clonotype originated in a human donor with classical Hodgkin lymphoma. As DNA, the CDR3 is TGTGCCAGCAGTTATACGGAGACCCAGTACTTC. Translating gives CASSYTETQYF.